This T cell receptor (beta chain) was identified in a study of blood T cells in healthy people across ages. The authors ran a second PCR of 7 to 11 cycles using a sample-barcoded 5' primer and a J-beta primer mix. MiXCR, run by TCRdb on the 5' RACE reads, gives a single entry per CDR3 protein. The sample lists 2 million or so distinct CDR3 sequences; 49% were seen once. As concerns this clonotype: Its matching antigen is unknown.

General study findings and limits: Older age went with lower TCR beta diversity per million T cells, in a roughly linear way.

Germline V lookup: CDR1 KGHDR, CDR2 SFDVKD. V lost 6 bases and J lost 1, with 7 bases in between. This CDR3 has 13 residues. The receptor's source is a woman in her thirties or forties in good health. The rearrangement links TRBV24-1 to TRBJ2-3; unclear D gene. Sequenced input: blood. The CDR3: CATSKGGTDTQYF. DNA for the CDR3: TGTGCCACCAGTAAGGGTGGCACAGATACGCAGTATTTT.